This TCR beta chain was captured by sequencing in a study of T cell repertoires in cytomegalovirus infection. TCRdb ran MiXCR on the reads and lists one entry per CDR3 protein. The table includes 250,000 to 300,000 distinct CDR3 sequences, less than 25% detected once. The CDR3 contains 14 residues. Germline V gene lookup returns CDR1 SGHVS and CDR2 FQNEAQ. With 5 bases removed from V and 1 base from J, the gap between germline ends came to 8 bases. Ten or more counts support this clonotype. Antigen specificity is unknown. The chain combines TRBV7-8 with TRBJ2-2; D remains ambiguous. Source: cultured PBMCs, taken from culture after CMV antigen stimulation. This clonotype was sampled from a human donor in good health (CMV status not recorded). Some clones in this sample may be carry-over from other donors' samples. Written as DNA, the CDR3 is TGTGCCAGCAGCCTGCGGAGGAACACCGGGGAGCTGTTTTTT. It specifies CASSLRRNTGELFF.